Following are 5 T cell receptor beta chains from one sample sequenced in a study of cytomegalovirus exposure and HLA in healthy donors. The PCR used 60 Vbeta and 13 Jbeta primers. Sequencing used immunoSEQ multiplex PCR; TCRdb keeps in-frame clones, though not all of them. The sample contains roughly 140,000 clones, about 80% of which appear only once. The sequenced material came from PBMCs. The receptors originated from a man aged 25 to 45 in good health and CMV-seronegative.

This clone was counted a single time. The chain carries TRBV10-2 and TRBJ1-5, with 9 bases lining up with TRBD1. The CDR3 extends over 14 amino acids. Trimming cost V 6 bases and J 3 bases; bases outside gene matches: 3. Germline CDR1 is WSHSY and CDR2 is SAAADI. The CDR3 spells CASSTGGNNQPQHF. The DNA of the CDR3 is TGCGCCAGCAGCACAGGGGGCAACAATCAGCCCCAGCATTTT.

The chain uses TRBV2 and TRBJ1-4; 8 bases are shared with TRBD1. In germline, CDR1 is SNHLY, CDR2 FYNNEI. With 7 bases clipped from V and 7 bases from J, the junction kept 5 bases outside the gene matches. The CDR3 has 13 residues. The CDR3 DNA reads TGTGCCAGCACGGGACAGGTTTCTGAAAAACTGTTTTTT. Its translation is CASTGQVSEKLFF.

The V gene is TRBV6-4, the J gene TRBJ2-5; 8 bases align to TRBD1. The CDR3 covers 18 residues. The germline V gene encodes CDR1 MRHNA and CDR2 SNTAGT. With 4 bases clipped from V and 5 bases from J, the junction kept 18 bases outside the gene matches. CDR3 sequence reads: CASSGPNRGIDQGETQYF. CDR3 DNA: TGTGCCAGCAGTGGCCCTAACAGGGGGATCGACCAGGGGGAGACCCAGTACTTC.

This chain connects TRBV2 to TRBJ1-1, with D unclear. Germline V gene data show CDR1 as SNHLY and CDR2 as FYNNEI. This CDR3 contains 13 residues. Trimming stripped 2 bases from V and 3 bases from J, with 7 bases between. In DNA form, the CDR3 reads TGTGCCAGCAGTGAACGGGAGGACACTGAAGCTTTCTTT. Protein: CASSEREDTEAFF.

In its sample, this clone was seen a few times. The chain employs TRBV6-5 and TRBJ2-5, with TRBD1 matching over 11 bases. The CDR3 runs 15 residues. Germline values: CDR1 MNHEY, CDR2 SVGAGI. Trimming at V came to 6 bases and at J to 7 bases, leaving 10 bases not matched to a gene. CDR3 DNA sequence: TGTGCCAGCAGGGGGACAGGGGGAAGTCTGGGGACCCAGTACTTC. Protein product: CASRGTGGSLGTQYF.